This TCR beta chain was obtained from a study of long-term antiretroviral therapy in people with HIV. Study background: When the earliest samples were collected, ART was typically delayed until CD4 counts fell. Whole-study findings and limits: Narrower CDR3 length ranges marked HIV repertoires relative to controls.

As regards this clone: Its antigen is currently unknown.

The CDR3 totals 13 residues. V lost 4 bases and J 3 bases, leaving 9 bases between the germline ends. The germline gives CDR1 SNHLY, CDR2 FYNNEI. Investigators performed immunoSEQ version v3.0 at survey level. TCRdb keeps only in-frame clones here, not all; method: immunoSEQ multiplex PCR. The sample records 25,000 to 30,000 clones, 85% to 90% being singletons. Treatment of all HIV participants took place in the United States. This sequence was found in a woman aged 25-40 years with HIV. This chain joins TRBV2 and TRBJ1-2; TRBD1 might be the D (6 bases). The sequences come from unsorted PBMCs, collected 0.8 years after starting antiretroviral therapy. The CDR3 bases are TGTGCCAGCAGTGGGCGGACAGACTATGGCTACACCTTC. This encodes CASSGRTDYGYTF.